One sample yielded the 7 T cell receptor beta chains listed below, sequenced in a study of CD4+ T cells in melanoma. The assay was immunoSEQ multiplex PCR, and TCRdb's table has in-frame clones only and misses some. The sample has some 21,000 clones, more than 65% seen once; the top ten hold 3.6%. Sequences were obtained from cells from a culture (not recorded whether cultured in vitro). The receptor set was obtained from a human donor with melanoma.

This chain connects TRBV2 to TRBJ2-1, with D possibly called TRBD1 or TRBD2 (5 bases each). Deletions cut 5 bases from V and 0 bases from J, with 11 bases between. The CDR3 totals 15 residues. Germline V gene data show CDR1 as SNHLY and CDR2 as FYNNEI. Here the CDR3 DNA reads TGTGCCAGCAGTCTCAGGGAGAGCTCCTACAATGAGCAGTTCTTC. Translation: CASSLRESSYNEQFF.

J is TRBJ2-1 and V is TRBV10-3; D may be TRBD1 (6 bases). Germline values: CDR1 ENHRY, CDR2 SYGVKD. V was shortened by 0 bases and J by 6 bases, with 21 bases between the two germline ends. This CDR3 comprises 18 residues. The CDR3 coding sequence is TGTGCCATCAGTGAGTCTATAGGGACACCGACTGACTCCAATGAGCAGTTCTTC. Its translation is CAISESIGTPTDSNEQFF.

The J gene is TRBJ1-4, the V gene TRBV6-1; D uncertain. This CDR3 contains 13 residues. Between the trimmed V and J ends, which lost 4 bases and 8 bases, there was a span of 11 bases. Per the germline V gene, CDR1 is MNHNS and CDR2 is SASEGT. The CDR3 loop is CASSAGFQEKLFF. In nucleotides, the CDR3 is TGTGCCAGCAGTGCGGGGTTTCAGGAAAAACTGTTTTTT.

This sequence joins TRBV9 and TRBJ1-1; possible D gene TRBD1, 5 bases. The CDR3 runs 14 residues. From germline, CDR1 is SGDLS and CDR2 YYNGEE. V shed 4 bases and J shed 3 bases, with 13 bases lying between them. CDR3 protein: CASSPVARDTEAFF. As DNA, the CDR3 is TGTGCCAGCAGCCCAGTCGCCAGGGACACTGAAGCTTTCTTT.

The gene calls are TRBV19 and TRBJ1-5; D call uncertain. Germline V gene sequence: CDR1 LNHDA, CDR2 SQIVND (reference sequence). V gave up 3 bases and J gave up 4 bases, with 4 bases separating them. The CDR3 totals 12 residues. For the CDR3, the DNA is TGTGCCAGTAGTATTGATAATCAGCCCCAGCATTTT. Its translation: CASSIDNQPQHF. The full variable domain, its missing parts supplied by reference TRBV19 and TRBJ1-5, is DGGITQSPKYLFRKEGQNVTLSCEQNLNHDAMYWYRQDPGQGLRLIYYSQIVNDFQKGDIAEGYSVSREKKESFPLTVTSAQKNPTAFYLCASSIDNQPQHFGDGTRLSIL.

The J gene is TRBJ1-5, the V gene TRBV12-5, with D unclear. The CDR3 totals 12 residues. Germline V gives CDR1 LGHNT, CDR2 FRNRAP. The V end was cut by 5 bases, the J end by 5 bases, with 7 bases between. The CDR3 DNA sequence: TGTGCTAGTGGTACCTTGCATCAGCCCCAGCATTTT. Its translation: CASGTLHQPQHF.

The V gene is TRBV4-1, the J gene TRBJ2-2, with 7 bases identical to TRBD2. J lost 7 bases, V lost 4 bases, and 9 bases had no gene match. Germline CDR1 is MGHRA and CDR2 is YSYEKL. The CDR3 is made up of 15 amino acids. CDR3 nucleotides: TGCGCCAGCAGCCTGTTGGCGGGGGTGGGCGGGGAGCTGTTTTTT. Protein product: CASSLLAGVGGELFF.